This TCR beta chain is from a study of blood T cell repertoires in COVID-19. Study-level information: Both acute and convalescent COVID-19 samples were obtained from the United States, Italy and Spain.

This study enrolled people aged roughly 18 to 100 from roughly 24 US geographic areas. The study assigned cohorts using participant-reported clinical history. This clone was counted between two and nine times. From germline, CDR1 is GTSNPN and CDR2 SVGIG (reference sequence). Trimming shortened V by 0 bases and J by 6 bases, and 14 bases separated the two germline ends. This CDR3 contains 14 residues. Original processing methods: Estimation of nucleated cell counts relied on the amplification of reference gene primers. The repertoire was sequenced with immunoSEQ multiplex PCR; TCRdb's copy has only in-frame clones and lacks some. Clone size and V and J calls were adopted from that table, with D and trimming inferred from the DNA. The sample records approximately 390,000 clones, roughly 88% being singletons.

This TCR was recovered from a woman aged 40 to 50 with acute COVID-19. Sequences were obtained from PBMCs or T cells enriched from blood (not recorded which). This chain uses TRBV30 with TRBJ1-2, with D perhaps TRBD1 (5 bases). The CDR3 region has the DNA TGTGCCTGGAGTGTACTCAGGGAGGTTAATGGCTACACCTTC. Its protein product is CAWSVLREVNGYTF.